This passage covers 28 T cell receptor beta chains from one sample sequenced in a study of blood T cell repertoires in COVID-19. Sequencing used immunoSEQ multiplex PCR; TCRdb keeps in-frame clones, though not all of them. The table shows roughly 150,000 clones, with approximately 80% occurring only once. The material sequenced was peripheral blood. These receptors came from a woman of 80 years or more with acute or convalescent COVID-19.

This clone has just a few counts. V usage is TRBV6-5 and J usage is TRBJ1-6, with D unclear. The CDR3 runs 13 residues. Germline CDR1 is MNHEY and CDR2 is SVGAGI. V was shortened by 2 bases and J by 8 bases, with 7 bases between the two germline ends. In nucleotides, the CDR3 is TGTGCCAGCAGTTACCAACGCGATTCACCCCTCCACTTT. This codes for CASSYQRDSPLHF.

This clone was detected once. The V call is TRBV5-1, the J call TRBJ1-2; the match to TRBD1 covers 7 bases. Losses at the gene ends were 2 bases for V and 8 bases for J; bases not matched to a gene: 9. Germline values: CDR1 SGHRS, CDR2 YFSETQ. The CDR3 is made up of 14 amino acids. The CDR3 reads CASSLRSGTDGYTF. The CDR3 DNA reads as TGCGCCAGCAGCTTAAGATCCGGGACAGACGGCTACACCTTC.

The chain uses TRBV25-1 and TRBJ1-6; 7 bases line up with TRBD1. This CDR3 has 16 amino acids. V trimming: 0 bases; J trimming: 7 bases; junction bases outside the gene matches: 6. Germline CDR1 and CDR2: MGHDK and SYGVNS. DNA of the CDR3: TGTGCCAGCAGTGAATATAGGGACAGCTCCAATTCACCCCTCCACTTT. It encodes CASSEYRDSSNSPLHF.

CDR3 DNA: TGTGCCAGCAGCTTCCCGGGACAGGAGTACGAGCAGTACTTC. Translating it yields CASSFPGQEYEQYF. The J gene is TRBJ2-7, the V gene TRBV6-5; 8 bases fit TRBD1. The V segment lost 6 bases and the J segment 4 bases; nucleotides outside the gene matches: 8. CDR1 is MNHEY, CDR2 SVGAGI, per germline. This CDR3 comprises 14 residues.

The sample holds a few counts of this clone. Compared with germline, one end of the junction differs, possibly owing to a read error. V and J are TRBV6-5 and TRBJ1-1, with D hard to call. This CDR3 spans 13 amino acids. Germline-derived CDR1 and CDR2 are MNHEY and SVGAGI. Here the CDR3 reads CASSYYSGTEAFF. The CDR3 bases are TGTGCCAGCAGCTACTACAGCGGCACTGAAGCTTTCTTT.

The rearrangement uses TRBV5-1 and TRBJ2-5, with D possibly TRBD1 on 5 matching bases. Germline values: CDR1 SGHRS, CDR2 YFSETQ. The CDR3 totals 15 residues. Trimming removed 4 bases at V and 0 bases at J, with 13 bases between. CDR3 amino acids: CASSPLTVYQETQYF. The CDR3 DNA sequence: TGCGCCAGCAGCCCCCTGACAGTTTACCAAGAGACCCAGTACTTC.

The chain combines TRBV2 with TRBJ1-5; D gene unclear. The germline CDR1 and CDR2 sequences are SNHLY and FYNNEI. Trimming removed 10 bases at V and 0 bases at J, with 10 bases between. CDR3 length: 13 residues. The CDR3 is CATHGDSNQPQHF. The CDR3 nucleotides are TGTGCCACGCACGGGGATAGCAATCAGCCCCAGCATTTT.

V gene TRBV7-2 combines with J gene TRBJ1-2; D is ambiguous. The V gene lost 2 bases and the J gene lost 5 bases, with 9 bases spanning the gap. Germline V gives CDR1 SGHTA, CDR2 FQGNSA. The CDR3 sequence is 13 residues long. CDR3 residues: CASSLSGSYGYTF. The CDR3 DNA follows: TGTGCCAGCAGCTTATCGGGGTCGTATGGCTACACCTTC.

This chain joins TRBV4-1 and TRBJ1-2; TRBD1 agrees at 9 bases. The germline V gene encodes CDR1 MGHRA and CDR2 YSYEKL. The V and J ends lost 0 bases and 5 bases, in that order; junction bases with no gene match: 4. This CDR3 is 15 amino acids long. CDR3: CASSQEIGTGYGYTF. The CDR3 DNA sequence: TGCGCCAGCAGCCAAGAAATAGGGACAGGGTATGGCTACACCTTC.

This clone turned up a few times. The chain employs TRBV2 and TRBJ2-3; possibly TRBD2 for D (6 bases). Germline V gives CDR1 SNHLY, CDR2 FYNNEI. Trimming took 6 bases from V and 1 from J, leaving 11 bases between them. The CDR3 contains 14 residues. CDR3 region: CASSDGSGTDTQYF. The CDR3 DNA reads as TGTGCCAGCAGCGACGGGAGCGGCACAGATACGCAGTATTTT.

The chain is built from TRBV5-1 and TRBJ2-2; D might be TRBD2 (5 bases). With 2 bases removed from V and 1 base from J, the gap between germline ends came to 12 bases. The CDR3 spans 16 residues. Germline CDR1 is SGHRS and CDR2 is YFSETQ. The CDR3 here is CASSLGPGGNTGELFF. CDR3 nucleotide sequence: TGCGCCAGCAGCTTAGGTCCAGGAGGGAACACCGGGGAGCTGTTTTTT.

This clone was detected a few times. The V and J genes are TRBV2 and TRBJ2-2; TRBD2 aligns across 8 bases. CDR3 length equals 15 residues. The V and J ends lost 6 bases and 4 bases, in that order; junction bases with no gene match: 7. In germline, CDR1 is SNHLY, CDR2 FYNNEI. The CDR3 region has the DNA TGTGCCAGCAGGGGGGTAGCGGGACCCACCGGGGAGCTGTTTTTT. As protein: CASRGVAGPTGELFF.

The CDR3 spells CASSFALRTSGGWVTGELFF. The CDR3 region has the DNA TGTGCCAGCAGTTTCGCCCTCCGGACTAGCGGGGGATGGGTCACCGGGGAGCTGTTTTTT. V usage is TRBV6-2 or TRBV6-3 and J usage is TRBJ2-2; 13 bases match TRBD2. The germline CDR1 and CDR2 sequences are MNHEY and SVGEGT. J gave up 4 bases and V 4 bases, and 15 bases lay outside the gene matches. This CDR3 contains 20 residues.

The chain employs TRBV19 and TRBJ2-7; possibly TRBD1 for D (6 bases). With 2 bases removed from V and 3 bases from J, the gap between germline ends came to 11 bases. Germline values: CDR1 LNHDA, CDR2 SQIVND (reference sequence). The CDR3 sequence is 14 residues long. In DNA, the CDR3 is TGTGCCAGTAGTATACAGGGACACGTCTACGAGCAGTACTTC. Translating gives CASSIQGHVYEQYF.

The V and J genes are TRBV19 and TRBJ2-3, with 8 bases lining up with TRBD2. The junction had 11 bases not matched to a gene; V was cut back by 5 bases and J by 1 base. CDR3 length equals 17 residues. CDR1 LNHDA and CDR2 SQIVND come from the germline V gene (reference sequence). For the CDR3, the DNA is TGTGCCAGTAGTTCCCACCGGGCGGGGGGCGGCACAGATACGCAGTATTTT. The encoded protein is CASSSHRAGGGTDTQYF. The full variable domain, with the rest looked up from reference TRBV19 and TRBJ2-3, is DGGITQSPKYLFRKEGQNVTLSCEQNLNHDAMYWYRQDPGQGLRLIYYSQIVNDFQKGDIAEGYSVSREKKESFPLTVTSAQKNPTAFYLCASSSHRAGGGTDTQYFGPGTRLTVL.

In this sample, this clone turned up a few times. The rearrangement links TRBV12-3 or TRBV12-4 to TRBJ1-1; no clear D gene. CDR3 length: 12 residues. The V end lost 2 bases, the J end lost 4 bases, and 5 bases lay between the germline ends. CDR3 protein: CASSLMSTEAFF. CDR3 in DNA: TGTGCCAGCAGTTTAATGAGCACTGAAGCTTTCTTT.

For this clone: At one boundary the junction diverges from the germline segment, which might be a read error. The rearrangement uses TRBV7-7 and TRBJ2-5; TRBD2 matches 7 bases. The germline CDR1 and CDR2 sequences are SSHAT and FNYEAQ (reference sequence). This CDR3 comprises 14 residues. The CDR3 spells CASSSSLAEETQYF. CDR3 coding DNA: TGTGCTAGCAGCAGCTCTCTAGCGGAAGAGACCCAGTACTTC.

This rearrangement joins TRBV6-5 to TRBJ2-5, with TRBD1 identical over 9 bases. The germline V gene has CDR1 MNHEY and CDR2 SVGAGI. The J segment lost 4 bases and the V segment lost 0 bases, leaving 0 bases of the junction unmatched. The CDR3 length is 14 residues. CDR3 in DNA: TGTGCCAGCAGTTACTCGACAGGGGGAGAGACCCAGTACTTC. It translates to CASSYSTGGETQYF.

This chain links TRBV7-2 with TRBJ1-6, with D maybe TRBD1 (6 bases). This CDR3 has 15 residues. Trimming cost V 8 bases and J 9 bases, with 20 bases left between them. Germline V gene lookup returns CDR1 SGHTA and CDR2 FQGNSA. The CDR3 nucleotides read TGTGCCAGCCAAACGACAGGTTATTCTGCTTCACCCCTCCACTTT. It is translated as CASQTTGYSASPLHF.

This clone was counted ten times or more. The CDR3: CASSPGTGIQPQHF. The CDR3 DNA reads TGTGCCAGCTCACCCGGGACAGGGATTCAGCCCCAGCATTTT. The chain is built from TRBV18 and TRBJ1-5; the match to TRBD1 covers 9 bases. Germline CDR1 KGHSH, CDR2 LQKENI. With V trimmed by 3 bases and J by 6 bases, 3 bases remained unmatched. CDR3 size: 14 residues.

V is TRBV11-3 and J is TRBJ2-7; 10 bases align to TRBD2. V dropped 0 bases and J dropped 3; count of bases not matched to a gene: 8. The germline V gene encodes CDR1 SGHNT and CDR2 YENEEA. The CDR3 has 17 amino acids. The CDR3 spells CASSLDFGLADNYEQYF. DNA of the CDR3: TGTGCCAGCAGCTTAGATTTCGGACTAGCGGATAACTACGAGCAGTACTTC. The whole variable domain, remainder taken from reference TRBV11-3 and TRBJ2-7, is EAGVVQSPRYKIIEKKQPVAFWCNPISGHNTLYWYLQNLGQGPELLIRYENEEAVDDSQLPKDRFSAERLKGVDSTLKIQPAELGDSAVYLCASSLDFGLADNYEQYFGPGTRLTVT.

The chain uses TRBV18 and TRBJ2-7; D perhaps matches TRBD2 (6 bases). V lost 3 bases, J lost 3 bases, and 12 bases lay in between. Germline CDR1 and CDR2: KGHSH and LQKENI. The length of the CDR3 is 14 residues. CDR3 protein: CASSPEMGGYEQYF. CDR3 sequence (DNA): TGTGCCAGCTCACCTGAGATGGGGGGCTACGAGCAGTACTTC.

V usage is TRBV30 and J usage is TRBJ2-3; tentatively, D is TRBD2 (5 bases). The CDR3 covers 15 residues. The germline gives CDR1 GTSNPN, CDR2 SVGIG (reference sequence). The V gene lost 3 bases and the J gene lost 1 base, with 14 bases spanning the gap. The CDR3 here is CAWSARGLGTDTQYF. The CDR3 DNA is TGTGCCTGGAGCGCCCGCGGACTTGGCACAGATACGCAGTATTTT.

This chain connects TRBV28 to TRBJ2-3, with 9 bases fitting TRBD1. J lost 4 bases, V lost 4 bases, and 12 bases had no gene match. Looked up from germline, CDR1 is MDHEN and CDR2 is SYDVKM. The CDR3 runs 17 residues. As DNA, the CDR3 is TGTGCCAGCAGTTCGGCACTACCGGGACAGGGTCCAGATACGCAGTATTTT. Encoded protein: CASSSALPGQGPDTQYF. The whole variable domain, filled in from reference TRBV28 and TRBJ2-3, reads DVKVTQSSRYLVKRTGEKVFLECVQDMDHENMFWYRQDPGLGLRLIYFSYDVKMKEKGDIPEGYSVSREKKERFSLILESASTNQTSMYLCASSSALPGQGPDTQYFGPGTRLTVL.

The V and J genes are TRBV7-9 and TRBJ2-1; 8 bases are shared with TRBD2. The CDR3 spans 12 residues. CDR1 is SEHNR and CDR2 is FQNEAQ in the germline V gene (reference sequence). Trimming cost V 0 bases and J 16 bases; bases outside gene matches: 5. In DNA, the CDR3 is TGTGCCAGCAGCTTAGCGGCGGGAGGACGATTCTTC. It yields the protein CASSLAAGGRFF.

The V gene is TRBV5-1, the J gene TRBJ1-3; 7 bases fit TRBD1. Germline values: CDR1 SGHRS, CDR2 YFSETQ. With 4 bases clipped from V and 4 bases from J, the junction kept 5 bases outside the gene matches. There are 14 residues in the CDR3. The CDR3 protein is CASSIGQAGNTIYF. Here the CDR3 DNA reads TGCGCCAGCAGCATTGGACAGGCCGGAAACACCATATATTTT.

V gene TRBV6-5 combines with J gene TRBJ2-7, with 7 bases that match TRBD1. Germline CDR1 and CDR2: MNHEY and SVGAGI. V gave up 7 bases and J gave up 2 bases; unmatched junction bases: 5. CDR3 length: 13 amino acids. CDR3 sequence: CASTRDRPYEQYF. As DNA, the CDR3 is TGTGCCAGCACCCGGGACAGACCCTACGAGCAGTACTTC.

This chain uses TRBV2 with TRBJ1-1; possible D gene TRBD1, 5 bases. Trimming took 4 bases from V and 1 from J, leaving 22 bases between them. The CDR3 length is 18 residues. Germline CDR1 SNHLY, CDR2 FYNNEI. CDR3 amino acids: CASSVWGRAGSRNTEAFF. The DNA of the CDR3 is TGTGCCAGCAGTGTATGGGGCAGGGCCGGGTCACGGAACACTGAAGCTTTCTTT. Full variable domain (remainder filled in from reference TRBV2 and TRBJ1-1): EPEVTQTPSHQVTQMGQEVILRCVPISNHLYFYWYRQILGQKVEFLVSFYNNEISEKSEIFDDQFSVERPDGSNFTLKIRSTKLEDSAMYFCASSVWGRAGSRNTEAFFGQGTRLTVV.